The 23 T cell receptor beta chains presented below share a single source sample, sequenced in a study of blood T cell repertoires in COVID-19. Measured with immunoSEQ multiplex PCR; TCRdb has only the in-frame clones, and not every one. The repertoire holds some 180,000 clones, with 80% to 90% as singletons. The sequencing sample was made of peripheral blood. The receptors were sampled from an elderly woman with COVID-19, enrolled during active disease.

The chain combines TRBV28 with TRBJ2-5, with 7 bases identical to TRBD1. Losses at the gene ends were 10 bases for V and 5 bases for J; bases not matched to a gene: 7. The CDR3 runs 12 residues. The V gene's germline CDR1 is MDHEN and CDR2 SYDVKM. The CDR3 reads CAKKQGKETQYF. Written as DNA, the CDR3 is TGTGCCAAAAAACAGGGGAAGGAGACCCAGTACTTC.

This chain uses TRBV9 with TRBJ2-2; 7 bases are shared with TRBD2. Per the germline V gene, CDR1 is SGDLS and CDR2 is YYNGEE. Germline trimming cut 0 bases from V and 7 bases from J; bases unmatched to any gene: 12. The CDR3 covers 17 residues. The CDR3 loop is CASSVVLGGSVGGELFF. CDR3 nucleotides: TGTGCCAGCAGCGTAGTGCTCGGCGGGAGTGTCGGCGGGGAGCTGTTTTTT.

The rearrangement uses TRBV2 and TRBJ1-4; the D is unclear. The V end lost 7 bases, the J end lost 11 bases, and 17 bases lay between the germline ends. Germline V gives CDR1 SNHLY, CDR2 FYNNEI. There are 13 residues in the CDR3. CDR3 protein: CASTRELIGKLFF. DNA for the CDR3: TGTGCCAGCACCCGGGAACTGATCGGGAAACTGTTTTTT. The full variable domain, its missing parts supplied by reference TRBV2 and TRBJ1-4, is EPEVTQTPSHQVTQMGQEVILRCVPISNHLYFYWYRQILGQKVEFLVSFYNNEISEKSEIFDDQFSVERPDGSNFTLKIRSTKLEDSAMYFCASTRELIGKLFFGSGTQLSVL.

The CDR3 here is CAWDPGTGHFYSNQPQHF. The CDR3 bases are TGTGCCTGGGATCCCGGGACAGGCCACTTCTATAGCAATCAGCCCCAGCATTTT. The chain has TRBV30 and TRBJ1-5; 8 bases fit TRBD1. From germline, CDR1 is GTSNPN and CDR2 SVGIG (reference sequence). Trimming removed 5 bases from V and 0 bases from J; junction bases left unmatched: 15. There are 18 residues in the CDR3.

V gene TRBV20-1 combines with J gene TRBJ2-3; D is undetermined. Germline values: CDR1 DFQATT, CDR2 SNEGSKA (reference sequence). There are 13 residues in the CDR3. The V end lost 3 bases, the J end lost 5 bases, and 12 bases lay between the germline ends. CDR3 DNA: TGCAGTGCTAGTCGGCAGGTCAAAGATACGCAGTATTTT. Translating it yields CSASRQVKDTQYF.

This chain connects TRBV7-8 to TRBJ2-5, with 9 bases identical to TRBD2. CDR3 length: 17 amino acids. CDR1 SGHVS and CDR2 FQNEAQ come from the germline V gene. Germline trimming cut 0 bases from V and 6 bases from J; bases unmatched to any gene: 11. CDR3 DNA sequence: TGTGCCAGCAGCTTAGCGCTTTTTGCGGGGGGGAGGCAGACCCAGTACTTC. Protein product: CASSLALFAGGRQTQYF.

The chain carries TRBV6-5 and TRBJ2-1; D gene unclear. The CDR3 loop spans 15 amino acids. V was clipped by 1 base and J by 9 bases, with 16 bases between them. Germline CDR1 is MNHEY and CDR2 is SVGAGI. The CDR3 protein is CASSYFANPKLEQFF. The CDR3 nucleotides are TGTGCCAGCAGTTACTTCGCAAATCCAAAACTTGAGCAGTTCTTC.

The chain employs TRBV25-1 and TRBJ2-3; D may be TRBD2 (6 bases). Trimming took 3 bases from V and 2 from J, leaving 12 bases between them. CDR3 length equals 15 residues. Germline values: CDR1 MGHDK, CDR2 SYGVNS. The CDR3 is CASSDGSRHTDTQYF. The CDR3 coding sequence is TGTGCCAGCAGTGACGGGAGCAGACACACAGATACGCAGTATTTT.

This chain joins TRBV10-3 and TRBJ2-2, with D possibly TRBD2 on 6 matching bases. V was cut by 0 bases and J by 6 bases, with 11 bases left in between. CDR3 length: 15 amino acids. Per the germline V gene, CDR1 is ENHRY and CDR2 is SYGVKD. The CDR3 DNA follows: TGTGCCATCAGTGAGTCAGGGAGGTTCGCCGGGGAGCTGTTTTTT. Translating it yields CAISESGRFAGELFF.

The genes are TRBV19 and TRBJ2-5, with no clear D. V dropped 3 bases and J dropped 4 bases, with 9 bases sitting between them. The CDR3 extends over 13 amino acids. Germline CDR1 LNHDA, CDR2 SQIVND (reference sequence). The CDR3 sequence: CASSIPPLETQYF. The CDR3 DNA sequence: TGTGCCAGTAGTATCCCTCCTTTAGAGACCCAGTACTTC.

The chain recombines TRBV6-5 with TRBJ2-7; 7 nucleotides line up with TRBD1. Germline CDR1 MNHEY, CDR2 SVGAGI. J gave up 6 bases and V 6 bases, and 11 bases lay outside the gene matches. The CDR3 totals 14 residues. This CDR3 is CASSADRASGEQYF. The CDR3, as DNA: TGTGCCAGCAGCGCTGACAGGGCCTCTGGCGAGCAGTACTTC.

V is TRBV20-1 and J is TRBJ2-7, with D unclear. The germline V and J ends were trimmed by 3 bases and 4 bases, with 13 bases remaining between them. This CDR3 has 13 amino acids. Germline lookup yields CDR1 DFQATT and CDR2 SNEGSKA (reference sequence). The DNA for the CDR3 is TGCAGTGCTAGTCGGTCAGAGGTATACGAGCAGTACTTC. Translating it yields CSASRSEVYEQYF.

The gene calls are TRBV7-2 and TRBJ2-5; D not certain. Trimming pared 5 bases from V and 4 bases from J, leaving 11 bases between. This CDR3 spans 13 amino acids. CDR1 and CDR2 (germline): SGHTA, FQGNSA. CDR3 sequence reads: CASSPSETETQYF. The CDR3 region has the DNA TGTGCCAGCAGCCCTAGTGAGACAGAGACCCAGTACTTC.

This clone occurred once. The chain carries TRBV5-1 and TRBJ2-3; possible D gene TRBD2, 5 bases. The germline gives CDR1 SGHRS, CDR2 YFSETQ. CDR3 length: 14 residues. V gave up 6 bases and J gave up 6 bases, with 17 bases separating them. As DNA, the CDR3 is TGCGCCAGCACTGACACGGGATTAGTGGATACGCAGTATTTT. Amino acids: CASTDTGLVDTQYF. The variable domain in full, completed from reference TRBV5-1 and TRBJ2-3, reads KAGVTQTPRYLIKTRGQQVTLSCSPISGHRSVSWYQQTPGQGLQFLFEYFSETQRNKGNFPGRFSGRQFSNSRSEMNVSTLELGDSALYLCASTDTGLVDTQYFGPGTRLTVL.

This clone was observed once. V and J are TRBV18 and TRBJ2-7; D possibly corresponds to TRBD2 (5 bases). Germline values: CDR1 KGHSH, CDR2 LQKENI. The V end lost 3 bases, the J end lost 3 bases, and 18 bases lay between the germline ends. The CDR3 extends over 16 amino acids. The CDR3 DNA is TGTGCCAGCTCACCCCTGCTGGTTCAAGAGGGCTACGAGCAGTACTTC. Encoded protein: CASSPLLVQEGYEQYF.

This clone came up once. CDR3 coding DNA: TGTGCCAGCAGTGCCTTCCTGGGTGGACTAGCGGGGGTGGAGACCCAGTACTTC. Amino acid sequence: CASSAFLGGLAGVETQYF. The genes are TRBV6-1 and TRBJ2-5, with TRBD2 matching over 13 bases. Per germline, CDR1 MNHNS and CDR2 SASEGT. This CDR3 contains 18 residues. V lost 4 bases, J lost 5 bases, and 13 bases stayed unmatched.

The chain combines TRBV7-3 with TRBJ2-3; D might be TRBD2 (6 bases). V was pared by 2 bases and J by 0 bases, with 12 bases between. CDR3 size: 16 residues. Germline loops: CDR1 SGHTA, CDR2 FQGTGA. The CDR3 DNA sequence: TGTGCCAGCAGCTTATTAGCGGTCTCTAGCACAGATACGCAGTATTTT. Translation: CASSLLAVSSTDTQYF.

The rearrangement uses TRBV7-3 and TRBJ1-1, with TRBD1 matching over 9 bases. Trimming took 5 bases from V and 4 from J; bases not matched to a gene: 5. Germline loops: CDR1 SGHTA, CDR2 FQGTGA. The CDR3 runs 14 residues. CDR3 sequence: CASSVQGAGTEAFF. The CDR3 DNA reads TGTGCCAGCAGCGTACAGGGGGCGGGCACTGAAGCTTTCTTT. The full variable domain, its missing parts supplied by reference TRBV7-3 and TRBJ1-1, is GAGVSQTPSNKVTEKGKYVELRCDPISGHTALYWYRQSLGQGPEFLIYFQGTGAADDSGLPNDRFFAVRPEGSVSTLKIQRTERGDSAVYLCASSVQGAGTEAFFGQGTRLTVV.

This rearrangement joins TRBV27 to TRBJ2-7; TRBD2 is a possible D gene (5 bases). V lost 1 base, J lost 0 bases, and 13 bases lay in between. Germline CDR1 is MNHEY and CDR2 is SMNVEV (reference sequence). CDR3 length: 16 amino acids. The CDR3 sequence is CASSLFPEVSSYEQYF. In nucleotides, the CDR3 is TGTGCCAGCAGTTTATTCCCGGAGGTCAGCTCCTACGAGCAGTACTTC.

CDR3 sequence reads: CASAGQGYVTEAFF. The CDR3 DNA reads as TGTGCCAGTGCCGGACAGGGGTATGTCACTGAAGCTTTCTTT. V and J are TRBV27 and TRBJ1-1; 9 nucleotides align to TRBD1. CDR3 length equals 14 residues. Germline V CDR1 and CDR2: MNHEY, SMNVEV (reference sequence). The V and J ends lost 9 bases and 4 bases, in that order; junction bases with no gene match: 9.

This chain connects TRBV18 to TRBJ2-2; 14 nucleotides line up with TRBD2. Germline V gives CDR1 KGHSH, CDR2 LQKENI. With 1 base clipped from V and 5 bases from J, the junction kept 6 bases outside the gene matches. The CDR3 has 18 amino acids. This CDR3 is CASSPRGLAGAGTGELFF. The CDR3, as DNA: TGTGCCAGCTCACCACGGGGACTAGCGGGAGCAGGGACCGGGGAGCTGTTTTTT.

This chain links TRBV7-2 with TRBJ2-7; weak D call: TRBD2 (5 bases). Germline CDR1 is SGHTA and CDR2 is FQGNSA. CDR3 length equals 14 residues. The germline V and J ends were trimmed by 3 bases and 2 bases, with 11 bases remaining between them. The CDR3 DNA follows: TGTGCCAGCAGCTTTAGAGGAGGCCCCTACGAGCAGTACTTC. Its translation is CASSFRGGPYEQYF.

The chain employs TRBV5-1 and TRBJ2-5, with D possibly TRBD2 on 6 matching bases. The CDR3 totals 14 residues. Deletions cut 4 bases from V and 5 bases from J, with 15 bases between. Per germline, CDR1 SGHRS and CDR2 YFSETQ. The CDR3 sequence is CASSPSTRDETQYF. CDR3 DNA sequence: TGCGCCAGCAGCCCCTCGACTAGGGACGAGACCCAGTACTTC.